The following is a T cell receptor beta chain sequence with its context. The antigen remains undetermined. Primers included in the PCR were 60 Vbeta and 13 Jbeta primers. The repertoire was sequenced with immunoSEQ multiplex PCR; TCRdb's copy has only in-frame clones and lacks some. The table lists 110,000 or so clones, under 85% of them singletons. This entry comes from a study of cytomegalovirus exposure and HLA in healthy donors. Points from the study as a whole: According to reports, the classifier identified cytomegalovirus status with high specificity and sensitivity. In a later analysis, TCR beta V- and J-gene trimming was associated with a missense DCLRE1C variant. A highly shared variant cluster was judged a likely technical artifact. The listing of 150 or so TCR beta chains classed them as cytomegalovirus-associated.

Germline V gene data show CDR1 as SGHTA and CDR2 as FQGNSA. The V gene lost 4 bases and the J gene lost 1 base, with 11 bases spanning the gap. This CDR3 has 16 amino acids. The chain joins TRBV7-2 to TRBJ2-6; the D is unclear. The clonotype comes from a woman aged 50 to 60 in good health and CMV-seropositive. Sequencing was done on a sample of PBMCs. CDR3 protein: CASSSRSGSGANVLTF. CDR3 bases: TGTGCCAGCAGCTCCCGTTCCGGGTCTGGGGCCAACGTCCTGACTTTC.